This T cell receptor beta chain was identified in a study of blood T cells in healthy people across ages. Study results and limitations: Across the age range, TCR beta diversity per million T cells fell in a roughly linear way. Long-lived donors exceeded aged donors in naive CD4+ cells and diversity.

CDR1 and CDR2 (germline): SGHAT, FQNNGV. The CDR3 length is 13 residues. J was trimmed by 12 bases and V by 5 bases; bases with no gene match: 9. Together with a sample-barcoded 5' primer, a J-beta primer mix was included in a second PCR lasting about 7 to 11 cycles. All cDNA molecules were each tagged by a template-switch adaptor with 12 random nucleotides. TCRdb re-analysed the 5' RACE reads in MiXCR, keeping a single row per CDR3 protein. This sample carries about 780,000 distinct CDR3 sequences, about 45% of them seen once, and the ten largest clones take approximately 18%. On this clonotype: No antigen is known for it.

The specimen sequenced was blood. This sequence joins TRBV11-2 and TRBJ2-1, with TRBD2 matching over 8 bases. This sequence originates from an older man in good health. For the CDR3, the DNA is TGTGCCAGCAGCCCCAGACTTGGGACTAGGCAGTTCTTC. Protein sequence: CASSPRLGTRQFF.